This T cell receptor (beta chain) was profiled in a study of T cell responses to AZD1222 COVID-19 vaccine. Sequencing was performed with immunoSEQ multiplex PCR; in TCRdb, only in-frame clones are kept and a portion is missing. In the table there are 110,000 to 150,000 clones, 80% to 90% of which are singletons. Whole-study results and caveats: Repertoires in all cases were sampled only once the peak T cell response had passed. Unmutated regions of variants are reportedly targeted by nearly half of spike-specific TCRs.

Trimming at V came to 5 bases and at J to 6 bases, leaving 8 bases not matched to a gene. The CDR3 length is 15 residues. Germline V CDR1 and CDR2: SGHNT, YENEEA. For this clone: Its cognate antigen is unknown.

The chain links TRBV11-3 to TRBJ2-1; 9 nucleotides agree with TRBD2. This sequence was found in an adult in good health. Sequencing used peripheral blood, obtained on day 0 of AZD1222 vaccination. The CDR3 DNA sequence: TGTGCCAGCAGCCTGGGCGGGGGGGCCGGCAATGAGCAGTTCTTC. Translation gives CASSLGGGAGNEQFF.